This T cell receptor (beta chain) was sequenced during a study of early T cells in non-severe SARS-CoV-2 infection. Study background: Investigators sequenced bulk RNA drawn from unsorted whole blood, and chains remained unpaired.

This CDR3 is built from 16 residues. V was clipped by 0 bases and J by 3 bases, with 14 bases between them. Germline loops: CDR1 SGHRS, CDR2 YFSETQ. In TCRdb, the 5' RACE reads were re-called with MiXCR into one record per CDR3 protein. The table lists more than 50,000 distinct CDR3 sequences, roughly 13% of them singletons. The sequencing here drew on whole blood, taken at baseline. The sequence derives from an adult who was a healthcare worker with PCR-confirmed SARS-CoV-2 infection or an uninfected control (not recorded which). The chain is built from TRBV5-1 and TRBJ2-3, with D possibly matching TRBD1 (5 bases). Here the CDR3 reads CASSLGHGRATDTQYF. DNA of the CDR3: TGCGCCAGCAGCTTGGGGCACGGCAGGGCGACAGATACGCAGTATTTT.